This T cell receptor (beta chain) was obtained from a study of blood T cell repertoires in COVID-19. Study-level background: Acute-phase and convalescent COVID-19 samples originated in the United States, Italy and Spain.

V was pared by 5 bases and J by 4 bases, with 7 bases of the junction left unmatched. This CDR3 is 14 amino acids long. Germline values: CDR1 GTSNPN, CDR2 SVGIG (reference sequence). Cohorts were based on clinical histories the participants reported. Original processing notes: Scientists estimated how many nucleated cells there were by amplifying reference gene primers. Measured with immunoSEQ multiplex PCR; TCRdb has only the in-frame clones, and not every one. D and trimming come from the DNA, and the V and J calls and clone size come from that table. The sample records approximately 440,000 clones, about 90% being singletons.

Sequencing was carried out using PBMCs or T cells enriched from blood (not recorded which). The chain couples TRBV30 to TRBJ2-2, with 7 bases identical to TRBD1. The sequence was obtained from a woman aged 18-29 years who had recovered from COVID-19. The CDR3 coding sequence is TGTGCCTGGGACCCACAGGGGATCACCGGGGAGCTGTTTTTT. As protein: CAWDPQGITGELFF.